This TCR beta chain comes out of a study of blood T cell repertoires in COVID-19. Overall study context: T cells, B-cell-depleted T cells, or PBMCs provided the cDNA or gDNA that served as material.

The table came from immunoSEQ multiplex PCR; TCRdb's copy has only in-frame clones and leaves some out. The sample contains roughly 80,000 clones, about 85% of which appear only once. The origin of this receptor is a woman in her 70s with acute or convalescent COVID-19. Material: peripheral blood.

The CDR3 region has the DNA TGCGCCAGCAGCGTGGGACAGGGAGGTGGGAGCACAGATACGCAGTATTTT. Translated, it gives CASSVGQGGGSTDTQYF. V gene TRBV5-1 combines with J gene TRBJ2-3; 9 bases are shared with TRBD1. This CDR3 comprises 17 residues. Germline lookup yields CDR1 SGHRS and CDR2 YFSETQ. Trimming took 4 bases from V and 0 from J; bases not matched to a gene: 9.